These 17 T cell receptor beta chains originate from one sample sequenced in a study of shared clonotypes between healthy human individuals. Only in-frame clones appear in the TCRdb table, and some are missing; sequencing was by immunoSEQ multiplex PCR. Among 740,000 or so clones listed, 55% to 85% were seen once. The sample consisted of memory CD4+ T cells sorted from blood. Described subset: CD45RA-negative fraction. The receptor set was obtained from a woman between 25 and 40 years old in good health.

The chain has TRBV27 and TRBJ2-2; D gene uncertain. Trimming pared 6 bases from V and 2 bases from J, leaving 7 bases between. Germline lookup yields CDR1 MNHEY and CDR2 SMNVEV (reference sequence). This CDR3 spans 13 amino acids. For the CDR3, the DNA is TGTGCCAGCAGGGAACTTAACACCGGGGAGCTGTTTTTT. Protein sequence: CASRELNTGELFF.

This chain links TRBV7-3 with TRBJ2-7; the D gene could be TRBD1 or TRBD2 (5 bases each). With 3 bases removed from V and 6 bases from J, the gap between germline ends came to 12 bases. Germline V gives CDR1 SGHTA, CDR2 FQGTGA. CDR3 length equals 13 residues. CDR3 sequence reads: CASSLSQGREQYF. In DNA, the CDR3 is TGTGCCAGCAGCTTGTCTCAGGGACGCGAGCAGTACTTC. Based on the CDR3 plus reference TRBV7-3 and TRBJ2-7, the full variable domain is GAGVSQTPSNKVTEKGKYVELRCDPISGHTALYWYRQSLGQGPEFLIYFQGTGAADDSGLPNDRFFAVRPEGSVSTLKIQRTERGDSAVYLCASSLSQGREQYFGPGTRLTVT.

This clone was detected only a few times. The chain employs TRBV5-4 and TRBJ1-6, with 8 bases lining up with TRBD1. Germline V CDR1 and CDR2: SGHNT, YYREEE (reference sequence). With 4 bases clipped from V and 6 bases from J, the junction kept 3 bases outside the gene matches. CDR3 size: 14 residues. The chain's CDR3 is CASSMDRVNSPLHF. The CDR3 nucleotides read TGTGCCAGCAGCATGGACAGGGTTAATTCACCCCTCCACTTT.

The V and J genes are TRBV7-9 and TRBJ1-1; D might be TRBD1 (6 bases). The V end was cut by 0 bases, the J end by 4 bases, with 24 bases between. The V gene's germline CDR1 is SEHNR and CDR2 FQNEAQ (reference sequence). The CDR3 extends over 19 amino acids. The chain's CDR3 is CASSLAGFRDKNGSTEAFF. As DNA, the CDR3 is TGTGCCAGCAGCTTAGCGGGGTTCCGGGACAAGAACGGGAGCACTGAAGCTTTCTTT. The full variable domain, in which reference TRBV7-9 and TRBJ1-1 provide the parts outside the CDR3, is DTGVSQNPRHKITKRGQNVTFRCDPISEHNRLYWYRQTLGQGPEFLTYFQNEAQLEKSRLLSDRFSAERPKGSFSTLEIQRTEQGDSAMYLCASSLAGFRDKNGSTEAFFGQGTRLTVV.

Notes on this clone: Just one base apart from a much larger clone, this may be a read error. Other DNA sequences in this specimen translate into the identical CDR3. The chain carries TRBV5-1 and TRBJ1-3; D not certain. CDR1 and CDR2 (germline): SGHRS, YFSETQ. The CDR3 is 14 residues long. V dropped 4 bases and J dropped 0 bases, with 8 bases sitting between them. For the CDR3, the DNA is TGCGCCAGCAGCCCCGGAACCTCTGGAAACACCATATATTTT. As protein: CASSPGTSGNTIYF.

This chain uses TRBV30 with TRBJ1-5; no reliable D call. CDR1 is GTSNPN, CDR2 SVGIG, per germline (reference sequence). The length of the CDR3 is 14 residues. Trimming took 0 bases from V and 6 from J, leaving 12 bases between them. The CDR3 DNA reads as TGTGCCTGGAGTGTAGAAGCTCCACCTCAGCCCCAGCATTTT. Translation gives CAWSVEAPPQPQHF.

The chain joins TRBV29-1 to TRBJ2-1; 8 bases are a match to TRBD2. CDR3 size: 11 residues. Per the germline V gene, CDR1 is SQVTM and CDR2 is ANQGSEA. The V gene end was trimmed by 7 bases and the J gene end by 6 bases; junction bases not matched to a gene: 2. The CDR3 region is CSAGGFNEQFF. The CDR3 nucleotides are TGCAGCGCGGGAGGGTTCAATGAGCAGTTCTTC.

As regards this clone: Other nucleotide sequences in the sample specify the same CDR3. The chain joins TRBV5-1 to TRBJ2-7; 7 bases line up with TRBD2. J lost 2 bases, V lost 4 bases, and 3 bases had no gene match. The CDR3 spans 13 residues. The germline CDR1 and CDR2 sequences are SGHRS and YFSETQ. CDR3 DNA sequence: TGCGCCAGCAGCACTCGGGGGGCCTACGAGCAGTACTTC. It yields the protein CASSTRGAYEQYF.

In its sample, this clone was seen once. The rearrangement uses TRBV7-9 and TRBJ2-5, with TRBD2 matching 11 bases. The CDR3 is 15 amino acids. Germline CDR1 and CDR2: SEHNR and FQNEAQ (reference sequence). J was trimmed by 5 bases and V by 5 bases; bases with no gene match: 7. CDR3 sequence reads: CASSRTSGSRETQYF. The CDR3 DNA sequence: TGTGCCAGCAGCCGAACTAGCGGGAGCCGGGAGACCCAGTACTTC.

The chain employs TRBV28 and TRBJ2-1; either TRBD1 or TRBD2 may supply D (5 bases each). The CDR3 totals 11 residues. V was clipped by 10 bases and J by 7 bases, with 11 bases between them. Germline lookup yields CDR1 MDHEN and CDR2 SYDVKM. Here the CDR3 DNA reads TGTGCCACCTGGGGGTCGAATGAGCAGTTCTTC. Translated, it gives CATWGSNEQFF. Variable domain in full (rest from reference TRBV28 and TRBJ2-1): DVKVTQSSRYLVKRTGEKVFLECVQDMDHENMFWYRQDPGLGLRLIYFSYDVKMKEKGDIPEGYSVSREKKERFSLILESASTNQTSMYLCATWGSNEQFFGPGTRLTVL.

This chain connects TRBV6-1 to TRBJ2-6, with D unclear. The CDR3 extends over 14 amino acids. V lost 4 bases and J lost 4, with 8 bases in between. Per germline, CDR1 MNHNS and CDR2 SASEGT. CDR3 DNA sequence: TGTGCCAGCAGTGCTGGATCAGGGGCCAACGTCCTGACTTTC. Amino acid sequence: CASSAGSGANVLTF.

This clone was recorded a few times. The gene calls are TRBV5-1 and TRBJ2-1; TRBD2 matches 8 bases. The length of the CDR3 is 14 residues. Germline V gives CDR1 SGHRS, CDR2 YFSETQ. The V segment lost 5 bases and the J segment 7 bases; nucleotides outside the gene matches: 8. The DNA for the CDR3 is TGCGCCAGCAGGTCGACGGGAGGGCCTAATGAGCAGTTCTTC. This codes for CASRSTGGPNEQFF.

CDR3 protein: CASSLTGTNEQFF. For the CDR3, the DNA is TGCGCCAGCAGCTTAACAGGGACCAATGAGCAGTTCTTC. This sequence joins TRBV5-1 and TRBJ2-1, with a possible D match to TRBD1 (6 bases). This CDR3 spans 13 amino acids. Germline V gives CDR1 SGHRS, CDR2 YFSETQ. The V and J ends lost 2 bases and 6 bases respectively, with 9 bases between them.

CDR3 amino acids: CASSSPGSTHYEQYF. CDR3 DNA: TGTGCCAGCAGTTCTCCGGGTTCGACACACTACGAGCAGTACTTC. V gene TRBV28 combines with J gene TRBJ2-7; D gene unclear. This CDR3 region has 15 residues. The germline V and J ends were trimmed by 4 bases and 3 bases, with 16 bases remaining between them. The germline V gene encodes CDR1 MDHEN and CDR2 SYDVKM.

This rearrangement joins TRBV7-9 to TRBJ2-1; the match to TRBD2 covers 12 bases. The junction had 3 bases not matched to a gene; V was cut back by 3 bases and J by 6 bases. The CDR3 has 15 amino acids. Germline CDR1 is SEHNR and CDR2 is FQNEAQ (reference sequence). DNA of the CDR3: TGTGCCAGCAGCTTTTCTAGCGGGAGGGCCAATGAGCAGTTCTTC. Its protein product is CASSFSSGRANEQFF.

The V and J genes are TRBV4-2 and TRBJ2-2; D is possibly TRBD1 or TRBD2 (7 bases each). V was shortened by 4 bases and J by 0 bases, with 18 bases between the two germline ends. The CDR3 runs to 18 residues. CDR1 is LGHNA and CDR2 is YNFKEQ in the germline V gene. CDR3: CASSPTAGGAANTGELFF. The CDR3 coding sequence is TGTGCCAGCAGCCCTACGGCAGGGGGGGCGGCGAACACCGGGGAGCTGTTTTTT.

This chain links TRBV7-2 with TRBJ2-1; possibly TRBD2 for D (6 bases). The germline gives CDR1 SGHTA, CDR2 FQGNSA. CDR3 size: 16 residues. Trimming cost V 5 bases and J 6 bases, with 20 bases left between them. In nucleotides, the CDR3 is TGTGCCAGCAGCCCCGGGACTTCTAGCATGGGCAATGAGCAGTTCTTC. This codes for CASSPGTSSMGNEQFF.